This TCR beta chain originates from a study of regulatory T cells in long-lasting Graves disease. Remarks on this clonotype: What it binds is not known.

Sequencing libraries for TCR beta were prepared with iRepertoire HTBI primers and Arm-PCR of CDR3 regions. A single record per CDR3 protein comes from TCRdb applying MiXCR to the multiplex PCR reads. The sample consists of a few hundred thousand distinct CDR3 sequences, around a fifth of them appearing once. Broader study findings: Limited samples may have lowered accuracy. Persistent disease exhibited a predilection for TRBV28, TRBJ1-2 and TRBJ2-5.

Germline CDR1 reads KGHSH; CDR2 reads LQKENI. The CDR3 is made up of 16 amino acids. Trimming cost V 3 bases and J 1 base, with 15 bases left between them. Time point in this sample: newly diagnosed GD, antithyroid drugs for less than 3 months. With RNA extracted from PBMCs as input, the TCR library was made. These sequences were also reported in another study, on T cells in Graves' hyperthyroidism and ophthalmopathy. That study adds: Primed by the HTBI set, a first-round RT-PCR was run on the TCR CDR3.

Sequenced material: peripheral blood mononuclear cells (PBMCs), taken at new diagnosis, from a patient treated with antithyroid drugs. The TCR was taken from a woman aged 30 to 39 with Graves disease. The chain links TRBV18 to TRBJ1-1; D uncertain. DNA of the CDR3: TGTGCCAGCTCACCCCGCTATGTGCAGACGAACACTGAAGCTTTCTTT. Encoded protein: CASSPRYVQTNTEAFF.